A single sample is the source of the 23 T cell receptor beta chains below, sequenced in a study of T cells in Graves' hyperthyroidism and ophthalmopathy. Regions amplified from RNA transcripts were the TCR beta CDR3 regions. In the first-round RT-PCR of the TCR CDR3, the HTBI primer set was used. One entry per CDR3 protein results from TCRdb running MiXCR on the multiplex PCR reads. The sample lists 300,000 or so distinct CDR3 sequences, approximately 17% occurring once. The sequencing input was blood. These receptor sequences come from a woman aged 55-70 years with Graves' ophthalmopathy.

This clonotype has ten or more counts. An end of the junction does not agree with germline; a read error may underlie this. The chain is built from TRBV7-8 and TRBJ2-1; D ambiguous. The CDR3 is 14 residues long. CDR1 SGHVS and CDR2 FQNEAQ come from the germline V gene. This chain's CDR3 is CASSFDDSFNEQFF. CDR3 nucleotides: TGTGCCAGCAGCTTCGACGACTCCTTCAATGAGCAGTTCTTC.

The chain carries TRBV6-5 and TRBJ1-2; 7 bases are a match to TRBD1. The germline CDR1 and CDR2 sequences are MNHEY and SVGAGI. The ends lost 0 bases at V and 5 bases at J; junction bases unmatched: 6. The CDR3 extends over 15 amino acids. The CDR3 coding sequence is TGTGCCAGCAGTTACTCGTGGGGACAGTTTTATGGCTACACCTTC. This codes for CASSYSWGQFYGYTF.

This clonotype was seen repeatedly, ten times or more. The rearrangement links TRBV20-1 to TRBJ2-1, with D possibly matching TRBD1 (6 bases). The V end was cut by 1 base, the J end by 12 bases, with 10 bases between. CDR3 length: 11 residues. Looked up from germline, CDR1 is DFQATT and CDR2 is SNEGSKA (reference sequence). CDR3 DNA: TGCAGTGCTAGAGCTGACAGGTGGCAGTTCTTC. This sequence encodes CSARADRWQFF.

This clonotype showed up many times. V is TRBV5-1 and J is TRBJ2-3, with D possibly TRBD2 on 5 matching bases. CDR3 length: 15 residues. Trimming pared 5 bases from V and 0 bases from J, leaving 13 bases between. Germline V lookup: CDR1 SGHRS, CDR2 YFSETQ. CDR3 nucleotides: TGCGCCAGCAGACTAGGCACTACTAGCACAGATACGCAGTATTTT. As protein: CASRLGTTSTDTQYF.

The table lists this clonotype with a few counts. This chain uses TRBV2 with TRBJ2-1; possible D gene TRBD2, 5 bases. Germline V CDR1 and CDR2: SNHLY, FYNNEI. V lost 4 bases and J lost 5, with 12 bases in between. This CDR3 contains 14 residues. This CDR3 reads CASSAVGRHNEQFF. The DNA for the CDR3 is TGTGCCAGCAGTGCCGTGGGGAGACACAATGAGCAGTTCTTC.

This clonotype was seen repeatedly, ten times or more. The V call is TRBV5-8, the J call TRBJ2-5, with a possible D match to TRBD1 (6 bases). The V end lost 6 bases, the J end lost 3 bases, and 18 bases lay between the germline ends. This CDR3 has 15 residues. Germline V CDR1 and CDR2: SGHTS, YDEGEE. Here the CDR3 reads CASNSGTRGKETQYF. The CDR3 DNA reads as TGTGCCAGCAACTCCGGGACACGTGGAAAAGAGACCCAGTACTTC.

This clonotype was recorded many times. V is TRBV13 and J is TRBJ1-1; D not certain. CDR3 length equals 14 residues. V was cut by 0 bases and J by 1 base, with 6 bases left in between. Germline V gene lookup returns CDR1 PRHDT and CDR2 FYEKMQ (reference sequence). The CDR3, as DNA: TGTGCCAGCAGCTTAGGACTGAGGAACACTGAAGCTTTCTTT. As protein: CASSLGLRNTEAFF.

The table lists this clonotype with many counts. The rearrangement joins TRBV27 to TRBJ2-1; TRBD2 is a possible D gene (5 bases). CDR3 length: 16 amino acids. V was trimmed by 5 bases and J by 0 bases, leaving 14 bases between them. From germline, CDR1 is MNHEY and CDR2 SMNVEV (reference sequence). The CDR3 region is CASSRNAEDSYNEQFF. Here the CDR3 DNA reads TGTGCCAGCAGTAGAAACGCGGAGGACTCCTACAATGAGCAGTTCTTC.

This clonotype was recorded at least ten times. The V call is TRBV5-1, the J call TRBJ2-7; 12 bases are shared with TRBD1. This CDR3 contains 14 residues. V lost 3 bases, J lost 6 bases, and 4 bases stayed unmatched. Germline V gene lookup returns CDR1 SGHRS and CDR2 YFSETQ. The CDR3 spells CASSSGTGGAEQYF. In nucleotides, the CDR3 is TGCGCCAGCAGCTCCGGGACAGGGGGCGCCGAGCAGTACTTC.

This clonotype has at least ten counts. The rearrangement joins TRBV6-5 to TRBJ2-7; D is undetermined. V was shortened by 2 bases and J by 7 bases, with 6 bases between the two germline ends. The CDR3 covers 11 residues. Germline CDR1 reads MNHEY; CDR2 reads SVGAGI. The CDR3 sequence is CASSYLREQYF. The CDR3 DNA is TGTGCCAGCAGTTACCTACGTGAGCAGTACTTC.

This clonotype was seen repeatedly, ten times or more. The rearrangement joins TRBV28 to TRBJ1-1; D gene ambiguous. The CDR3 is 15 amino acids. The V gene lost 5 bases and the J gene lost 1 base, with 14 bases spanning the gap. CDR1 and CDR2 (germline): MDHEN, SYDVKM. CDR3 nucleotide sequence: TGTGCCAGCAGTCTGCTTCGGGTAGGGAACACTGAAGCTTTCTTT. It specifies CASSLLRVGNTEAFF.

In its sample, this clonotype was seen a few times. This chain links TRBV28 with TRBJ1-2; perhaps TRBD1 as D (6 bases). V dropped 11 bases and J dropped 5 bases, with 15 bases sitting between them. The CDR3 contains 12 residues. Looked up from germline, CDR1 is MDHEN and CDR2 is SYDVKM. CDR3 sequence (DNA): TGTGCCGGCGGGGGCCACTCTTATGGCTACACCTTC. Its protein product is CAGGGHSYGYTF.

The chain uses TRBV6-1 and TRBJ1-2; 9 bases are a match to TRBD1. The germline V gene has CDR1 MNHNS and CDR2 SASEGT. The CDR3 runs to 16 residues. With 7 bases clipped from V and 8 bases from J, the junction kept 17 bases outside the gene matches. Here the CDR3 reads CASTDFAGTGNSGYTF. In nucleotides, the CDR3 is TGTGCCAGCACCGACTTTGCCGGGACAGGGAACAGCGGCTACACCTTC.

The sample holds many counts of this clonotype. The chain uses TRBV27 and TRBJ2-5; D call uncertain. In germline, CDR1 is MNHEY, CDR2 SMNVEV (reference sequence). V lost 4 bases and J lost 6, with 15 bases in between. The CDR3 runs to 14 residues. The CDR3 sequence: CASSSFVSVKTQYF. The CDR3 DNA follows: TGTGCCAGCAGTTCCTTCGTCTCGGTGAAGACCCAGTACTTC.

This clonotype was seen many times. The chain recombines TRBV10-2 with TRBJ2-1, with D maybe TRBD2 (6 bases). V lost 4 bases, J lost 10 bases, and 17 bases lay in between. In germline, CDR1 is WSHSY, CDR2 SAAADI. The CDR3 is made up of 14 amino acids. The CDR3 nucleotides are TGCGCCAGCAGTGTACCGGGACTCGATCAGGAGCAGTTCTTC. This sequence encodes CASSVPGLDQEQFF.

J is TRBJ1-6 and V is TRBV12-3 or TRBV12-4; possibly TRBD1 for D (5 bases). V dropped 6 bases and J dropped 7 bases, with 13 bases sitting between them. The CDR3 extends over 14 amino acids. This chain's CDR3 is CASSYGGRNSPLHF. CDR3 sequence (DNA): TGTGCCAGCAGCTATGGGGGAAGAAATTCACCCCTCCACTTT.

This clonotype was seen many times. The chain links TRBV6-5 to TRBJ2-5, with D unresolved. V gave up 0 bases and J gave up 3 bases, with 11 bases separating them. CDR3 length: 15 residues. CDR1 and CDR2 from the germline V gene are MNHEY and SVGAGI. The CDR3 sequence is CASSYSILGKETQYF. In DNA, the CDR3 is TGTGCCAGCAGTTACTCGATCCTGGGTAAAGAGACCCAGTACTTC.

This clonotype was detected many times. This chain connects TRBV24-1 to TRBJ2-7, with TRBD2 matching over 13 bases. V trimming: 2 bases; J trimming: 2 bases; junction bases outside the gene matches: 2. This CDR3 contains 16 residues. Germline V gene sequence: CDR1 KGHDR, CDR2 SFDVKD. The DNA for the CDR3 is TGTGCCACCAGTGATTCACTAGCGGGAGGGACCTACGAGCAGTACTTC. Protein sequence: CATSDSLAGGTYEQYF.

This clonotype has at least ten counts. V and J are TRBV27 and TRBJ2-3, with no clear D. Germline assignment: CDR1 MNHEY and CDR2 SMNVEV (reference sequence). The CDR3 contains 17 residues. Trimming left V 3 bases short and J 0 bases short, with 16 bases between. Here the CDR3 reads CASSFLGHRTSTDTQYF. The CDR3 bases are TGTGCCAGCAGTTTTCTGGGTCATAGAACGAGCACAGATACGCAGTATTTT.

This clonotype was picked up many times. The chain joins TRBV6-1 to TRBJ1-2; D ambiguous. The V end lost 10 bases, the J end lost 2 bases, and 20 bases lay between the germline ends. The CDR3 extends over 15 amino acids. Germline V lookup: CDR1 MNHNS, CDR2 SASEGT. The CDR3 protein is CATSALNDGNYGYTF. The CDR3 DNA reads TGTGCCACTTCCGCCCTTAATGACGGCAACTATGGCTACACCTTC.

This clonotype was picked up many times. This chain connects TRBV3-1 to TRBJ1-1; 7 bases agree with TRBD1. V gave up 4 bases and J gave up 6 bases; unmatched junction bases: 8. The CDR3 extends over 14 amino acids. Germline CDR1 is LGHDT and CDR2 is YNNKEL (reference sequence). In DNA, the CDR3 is TGTGCCAGCAGCCGAAAACAGGGGAGCTCTGAAGCTTTCTTT. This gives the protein CASSRKQGSSEAFF.

The CDR3: CASSESIGRTHNEQFF. In DNA, the CDR3 is TGTGCCAGCAGTGAATCCATTGGACGGACCCACAATGAGCAGTTCTTC. The chain uses TRBV6-1 and TRBJ2-1; D remains unclear. Trimming shortened V by 2 bases and J by 5 bases, and 16 bases separated the two germline ends. The germline V gene has CDR1 MNHNS and CDR2 SASEGT. The CDR3 covers 16 residues.

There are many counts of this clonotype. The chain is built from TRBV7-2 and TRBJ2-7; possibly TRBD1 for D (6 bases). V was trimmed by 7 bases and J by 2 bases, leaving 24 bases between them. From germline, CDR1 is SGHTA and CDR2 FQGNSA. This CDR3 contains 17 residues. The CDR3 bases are TGTGCCAGCACCAGCCGGGACACAGGAGTTTACGCCTACGAGCAGTACTTC. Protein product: CASTSRDTGVYAYEQYF. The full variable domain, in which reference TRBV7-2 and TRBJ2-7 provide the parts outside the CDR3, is GAGVSQSPSNKVTEKGKDVELRCDPISGHTALYWYRQSLGQGLEFLIYFQGNSAPDKSGLPSDRFSAERTGGSVSTLTIQRTQQEDSAVYLCASTSRDTGVYAYEQYFGPGTRLTVT.